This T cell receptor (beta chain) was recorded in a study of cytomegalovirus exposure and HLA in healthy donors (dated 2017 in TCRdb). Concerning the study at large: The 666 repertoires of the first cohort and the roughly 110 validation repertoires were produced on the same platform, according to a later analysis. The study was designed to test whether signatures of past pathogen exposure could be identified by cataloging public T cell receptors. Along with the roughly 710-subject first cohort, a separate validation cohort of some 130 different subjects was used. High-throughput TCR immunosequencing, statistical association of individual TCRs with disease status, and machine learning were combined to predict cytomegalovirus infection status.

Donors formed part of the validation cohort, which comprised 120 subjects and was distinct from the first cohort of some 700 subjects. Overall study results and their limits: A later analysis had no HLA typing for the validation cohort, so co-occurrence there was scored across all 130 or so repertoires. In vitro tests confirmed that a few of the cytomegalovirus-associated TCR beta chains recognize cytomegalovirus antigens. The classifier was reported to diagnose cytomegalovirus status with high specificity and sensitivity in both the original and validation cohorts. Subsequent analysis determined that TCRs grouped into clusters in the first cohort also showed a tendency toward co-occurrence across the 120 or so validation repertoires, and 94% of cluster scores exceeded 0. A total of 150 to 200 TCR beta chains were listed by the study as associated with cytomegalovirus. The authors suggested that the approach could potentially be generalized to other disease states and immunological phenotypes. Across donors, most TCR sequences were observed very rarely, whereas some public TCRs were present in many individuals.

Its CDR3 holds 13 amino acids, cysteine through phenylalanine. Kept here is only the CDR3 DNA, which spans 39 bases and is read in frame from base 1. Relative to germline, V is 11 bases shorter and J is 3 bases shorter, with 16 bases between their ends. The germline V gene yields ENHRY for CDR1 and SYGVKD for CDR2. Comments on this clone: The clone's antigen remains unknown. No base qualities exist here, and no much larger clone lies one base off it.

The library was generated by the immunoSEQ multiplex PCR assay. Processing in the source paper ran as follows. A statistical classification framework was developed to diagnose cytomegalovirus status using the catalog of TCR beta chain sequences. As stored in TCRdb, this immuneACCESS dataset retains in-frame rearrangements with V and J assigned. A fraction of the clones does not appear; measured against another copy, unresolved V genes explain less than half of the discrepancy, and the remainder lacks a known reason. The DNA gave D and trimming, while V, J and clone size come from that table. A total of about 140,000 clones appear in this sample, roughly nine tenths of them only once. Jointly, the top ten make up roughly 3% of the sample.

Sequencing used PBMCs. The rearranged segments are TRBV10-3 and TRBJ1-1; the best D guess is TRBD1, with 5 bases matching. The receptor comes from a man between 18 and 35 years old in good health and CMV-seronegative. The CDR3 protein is CAGGVSLDTEAFF. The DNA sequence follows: TGTGCCGGGGGGGTGTCATTGGACACTGAAGCTTTCTTT.